This T cell receptor beta chain is drawn from a study of graft-versus-host responses after intestinal transplantation. In the case of this clone: The antigen remains unidentified.

Findings and limits, study-wide: Allografts from individuals with graft-donor T cell macrochimerism displayed high graft-versus-host to host-versus-graft clonal ratios.

V lost 3 bases and J 7 bases, leaving 18 bases between the germline ends. This CDR3 spans 16 amino acids. CDR1 and CDR2 from the germline V gene are SNHLY and FYNNEI. The protocol was immunoSEQ multiplex PCR, while the TCRdb copy is restricted to in-frame clones and leaves out a portion. The sample has 88,000 or so clones, approximately 87% seen once. This chain joins TRBV2 and TRBJ2-2; D possibly corresponds to TRBD1 (5 bases). This clonotype was obtained from a human donor who received an intestinal transplant. The material sequenced was unstimulated CD4+ T cells sorted from spleen or lymph node cells, taken before intestinal transplant. DNA of the CDR3: TGTGCCAGCAGTGAGATGTGGGGCCTGGTTGACGGGGAGCTGTTTTTT. It is translated as CASSEMWGLVDGELFF.